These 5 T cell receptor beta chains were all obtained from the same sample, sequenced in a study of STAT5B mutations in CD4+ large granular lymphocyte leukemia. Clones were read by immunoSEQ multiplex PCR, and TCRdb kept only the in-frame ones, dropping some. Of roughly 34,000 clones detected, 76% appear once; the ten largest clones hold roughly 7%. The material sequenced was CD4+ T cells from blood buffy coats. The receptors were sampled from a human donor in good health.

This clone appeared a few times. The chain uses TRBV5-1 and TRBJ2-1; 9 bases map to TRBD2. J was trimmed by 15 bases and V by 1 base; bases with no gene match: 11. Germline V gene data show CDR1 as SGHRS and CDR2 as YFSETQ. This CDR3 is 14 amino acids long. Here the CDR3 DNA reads TGCGCCAGCAGCTTGTCTGGCGGGAGGGCGGTAGGGTTCTTC. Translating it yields CASSLSGGRAVGFF.

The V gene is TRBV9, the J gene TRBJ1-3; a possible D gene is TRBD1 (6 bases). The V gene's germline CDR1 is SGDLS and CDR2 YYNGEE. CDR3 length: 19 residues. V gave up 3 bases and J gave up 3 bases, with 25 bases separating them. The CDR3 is CASSAEGGDTRTYGNTIYF. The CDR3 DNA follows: TGTGCCAGCAGCGCGGAAGGGGGGGACACCAGAACATATGGAAACACCATATATTTT.

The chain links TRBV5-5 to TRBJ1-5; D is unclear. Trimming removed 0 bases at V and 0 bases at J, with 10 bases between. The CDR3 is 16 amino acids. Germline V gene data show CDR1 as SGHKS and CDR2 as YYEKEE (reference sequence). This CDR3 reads CASSLGGGRSNQPQHF. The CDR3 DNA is TGTGCCAGCAGCTTGGGAGGTGGACGTAGCAATCAGCCCCAGCATTTT.

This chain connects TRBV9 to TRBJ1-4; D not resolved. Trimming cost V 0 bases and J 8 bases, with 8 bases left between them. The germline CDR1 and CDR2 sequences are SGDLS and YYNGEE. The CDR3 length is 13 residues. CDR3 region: CASSVGVSEKLFF. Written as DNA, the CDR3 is TGTGCCAGCAGCGTAGGAGTGTCCGAAAAACTGTTTTTT.

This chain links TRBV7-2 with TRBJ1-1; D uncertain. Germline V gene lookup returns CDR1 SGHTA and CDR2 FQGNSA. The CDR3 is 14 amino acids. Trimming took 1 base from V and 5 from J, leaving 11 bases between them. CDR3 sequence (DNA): TGTGCCAGCAGCTTAGAGCTCGAGCGGACTGAAGCTTTCTTT. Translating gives CASSLELERTEAFF.